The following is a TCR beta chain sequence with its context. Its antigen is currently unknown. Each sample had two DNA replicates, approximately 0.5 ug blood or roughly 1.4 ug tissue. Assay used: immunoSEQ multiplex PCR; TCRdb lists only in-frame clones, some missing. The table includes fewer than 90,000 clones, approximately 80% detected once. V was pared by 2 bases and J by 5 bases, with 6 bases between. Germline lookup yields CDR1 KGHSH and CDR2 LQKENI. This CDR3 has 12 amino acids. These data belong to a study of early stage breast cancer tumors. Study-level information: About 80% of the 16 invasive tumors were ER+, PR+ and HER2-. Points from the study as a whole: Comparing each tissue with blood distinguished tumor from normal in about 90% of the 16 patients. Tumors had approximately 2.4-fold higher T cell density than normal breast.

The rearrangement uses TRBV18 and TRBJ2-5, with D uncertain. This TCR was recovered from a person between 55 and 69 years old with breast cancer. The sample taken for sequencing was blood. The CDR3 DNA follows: TGTGCCAGCTCACCAGTTGAGGAGACCCAGTACTTC. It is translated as CASSPVEETQYF.